The sequence of this T cell receptor (beta chain) was determined in a study of blood T cell repertoires in COVID-19. Across the whole study: COVID-19 samples from acute and convalescent phases originated in the United States, Italy and Spain. The analysed material was cDNA or gDNA that came from T cells, B-cell-depleted T cells, or PBMCs.

In germline, CDR1 is GTSNPN, CDR2 SVGIG (reference sequence). CDR3 length: 12 residues. V shed 7 bases, J shed 7 bases, and the junction held 7 bases outside the gene matches. This clone was seen a few times. Under the authors' procedure: By means of reference gene primer amplification, nucleated cell counts were estimated. Sequencing was performed with immunoSEQ multiplex PCR; in TCRdb, only in-frame clones are kept and a portion is missing. V and J calls plus clone size are reproduced from that table; the DNA served to infer D and trimming. The data hold under 250,000 clones, with around four fifths observed a single time.

The clonotype comes from a man in his forties or fifties with active or convalescent COVID-19. This chain uses TRBV30 with TRBJ2-7; 10 bases fit TRBD2. Sequencing was done on a sample of peripheral blood. The CDR3 region is CASLAGAREQYF. CDR3 nucleotide sequence: TGTGCCTCTCTAGCGGGAGCGCGTGAGCAGTACTTC.